The 18 T cell receptor beta chains reported below all come from one sample, sequenced in a study of T cell repertoires in cytomegalovirus infection. One entry per CDR3 protein, called by TCRdb with MiXCR from the reads. This table has tens of thousands of distinct CDR3 sequences, approximately 46% appearing once. For these TCRs, the target antigens are not known. The sample in question was CD8+ T cells from cultured PBMCs, obtained from culture after CMV antigen stimulation. These receptors all stem from a human donor in good health (CMV status not recorded). Some clones in this sample may be carry-over from other donors' samples.

The chain joins TRBV12-3 or TRBV12-4 to TRBJ2-2, with 7 nucleotides matching TRBD2. This CDR3 is 14 amino acids long. V was clipped by 10 bases and J by 4 bases; unmatched bases: 9. CDR3 region: CATPPASGTGELFF. Written as DNA, the CDR3 is TGTGCCACCCCTCCGGCTAGCGGCACCGGGGAGCTGTTTTTT.

The genes are TRBV20-1 and TRBJ2-5; TRBD1 matches 7 bases. The CDR3 is made up of 15 amino acids. The ends lost 4 bases at V and 1 base at J; junction bases unmatched: 9. Germline V CDR1 and CDR2: DFQATT, SNEGSKA (reference sequence). The CDR3 DNA is TGCAGTGCTAACCCAACGGACAGGTTCCAAGAGACCCAGTACTTC. It translates to CSANPTDRFQETQYF.

J is TRBJ2-5 and V is TRBV20-1; possibly TRBD2 for D (6 bases). Germline V gene sequence: CDR1 DFQATT, CDR2 SNEGSKA (reference sequence). The V gene lost 1 base and the J gene lost 5 bases, with 11 bases spanning the gap. CDR3 length: 13 amino acids. DNA of the CDR3: TGCAGTGCTAGAGCTAGCCGGGGGGAGACCCAGTACTTC. It yields the protein CSARASRGETQYF.

The chain combines TRBV7-4 with TRBJ2-3, with 7 bases identical to TRBD1. V lost 4 bases, J lost 2 bases, and 12 bases stayed unmatched. Germline V gene data show CDR1 as SGHVT and CDR2 as SQSDAQ. The CDR3 is 17 amino acids. The CDR3 protein is CASSSWERTGYTDTQYF. The CDR3 bases are TGTGCCAGCAGCTCCTGGGAGCGGACAGGATACACAGATACGCAGTATTTT.

The CDR3 loop reads CSASLAAYSGNTIYF. The DNA for the CDR3 is TGCAGTGCTAGCCTGGCAGCCTACTCTGGAAACACCATATATTTT. The rearrangement links TRBV20-1 to TRBJ1-3; no clear D. The V end was cut by 3 bases, the J end by 0 bases, with 12 bases between. The CDR3 is made up of 15 amino acids. Germline lookup yields CDR1 DFQATT and CDR2 SNEGSKA (reference sequence).

This clonotype was seen only a few times. The chain carries TRBV11-2 and TRBJ2-1; 9 bases map to TRBD1. There are 13 residues in the CDR3. The germline gives CDR1 SGHAT, CDR2 FQNNGV. With 4 bases clipped from V and 9 bases from J, the junction kept 4 bases outside the gene matches. The CDR3 nucleotides are TGTGCCAGCAGCTGGACAGGGGAGGGTGAGCAGTTCTTC. This sequence encodes CASSWTGEGEQFF.

This clonotype has at least ten counts. The chain recombines TRBV7-6 with TRBJ2-3, with 7 nucleotides matching TRBD2. Germline CDR1 reads SGHVS; CDR2 reads FNYEAQ. The CDR3 runs 16 residues. V shed 1 base, J shed 6 bases, and the junction held 10 bases outside the gene matches. CDR3 sequence: CASSLEASGARDTQYF. In nucleotides, the CDR3 is TGTGCCAGCAGCTTAGAGGCTAGCGGAGCCCGGGATACGCAGTATTTT.

This clonotype occurred a few times. The rearrangement joins TRBV7-6 to TRBJ2-3; D may match TRBD1 or TRBD2 (6 bases each). The CDR3 is made up of 16 amino acids. V was clipped by 1 base and J by 1 base, with 12 bases between them. Per germline, CDR1 SGHVS and CDR2 FNYEAQ. CDR3 nucleotide sequence: TGTGCCAGCAGCTTAGTTGGGGGGCCTGGCACAGATACGCAGTATTTT. Encoded protein: CASSLVGGPGTDTQYF.

In its sample, this clonotype was seen a few times. DNA for the CDR3: TGTGCCAGTAGTCCGGGGACAGGGGGCCTTAATGAAAAACTGTTTTTT. This gives the protein CASSPGTGGLNEKLFF. The rearrangement uses TRBV19 and TRBJ1-4; TRBD1 matches at 12 bases. J gave up 4 bases and V 5 bases, and 5 bases lay outside the gene matches. CDR3 size: 16 residues. CDR1 is LNHDA, CDR2 SQIVND, per germline (reference sequence).

This clonotype has just a few counts. V and J are TRBV7-9 and TRBJ1-5; D perhaps matches TRBD1 (5 bases). Germline V gene lookup returns CDR1 SEHNR and CDR2 FQNEAQ (reference sequence). The CDR3 is 15 residues long. With 2 bases removed from V and 6 bases from J, the gap between germline ends came to 14 bases. CDR3 protein: CASSLSGTEGQPQHF. The DNA of the CDR3 is TGTGCCAGCAGCTTATCCGGGACTGAAGGTCAGCCCCAGCATTTT. The variable domain in full, completed from reference TRBV7-9 and TRBJ1-5, reads DTGVSQNPRHKITKRGQNVTFRCDPISEHNRLYWYRQTLGQGPEFLTYFQNEAQLEKSRLLSDRFSAERPKGSFSTLEIQRTEQGDSAMYLCASSLSGTEGQPQHFGDGTRLSIL.

This clonotype was seen a handful of times. V gene TRBV6-1 combines with J gene TRBJ2-7, with D unresolved. V was clipped by 1 base and J by 3 bases, with 10 bases between them. CDR3 length equals 14 residues. Germline loops: CDR1 MNHNS, CDR2 SASEGT. The CDR3 DNA is TGTGCCAGCAGTGAAGGATATCCTTACTACGAGCAGTACTTC. It translates to CASSEGYPYYEQYF.

Worth noting for this clonotype: Being one base from a much bigger clone, this may be a read error. The V gene is TRBV9, the J gene TRBJ2-1; 13 nucleotides line up with TRBD2. This CDR3 contains 15 residues. Germline CDR1 is SGDLS and CDR2 is YYNGEE. V lost 3 bases to trimming and J lost 13 bases; unmatched junction nucleotides: 10. The chain's CDR3 is CASSGTSGGASDQFF. The CDR3 nucleotides are TGTGCCAGCAGCGGAACTAGCGGGGGGGCAAGTGATCAGTTCTTC.

This clonotype has a handful of counts. V usage is TRBV11-2 and J usage is TRBJ2-7; D is unclear. The CDR3 contains 15 residues. The V end lost 1 base, the J end lost 2 bases, and 12 bases lay between the germline ends. Germline V gives CDR1 SGHAT, CDR2 FQNNGV. CDR3 region: CASSLASPTTYEQYF. The DNA of the CDR3 is TGTGCCAGCAGCTTAGCCAGCCCTACCACCTACGAGCAGTACTTC.

This rearrangement joins TRBV7-9 to TRBJ2-7; D unresolved. This CDR3 comprises 14 residues. V was cut by 1 base and J by 4 bases, with 11 bases left in between. Germline V gene data show CDR1 as SEHNR and CDR2 as FQNEAQ (reference sequence). DNA of the CDR3: TGTGCCAGCAGCTTAGGAGTGAATGGGTACGAGCAGTACTTC. Its protein product is CASSLGVNGYEQYF.

This chain joins TRBV4-1 and TRBJ1-1; no clear D gene. This CDR3 comprises 17 residues. Germline CDR1 and CDR2: MGHRA and YSYEKL. The ends were cut back, 1 base at V and 1 base at J, with 16 bases in the middle. CDR3: CASSQGPVGVKNTEAFF. The CDR3 nucleotides read TGCGCCAGCAGCCAAGGCCCCGTCGGAGTAAAGAACACTGAAGCTTTCTTT.

CDR3 amino acids: CASSYSSRAEQYF. In DNA, the CDR3 is TGTGCCAGCAGTTACTCCTCGAGGGCCGAGCAGTACTTC. The chain combines TRBV6-8 with TRBJ2-7; a possible D gene is TRBD2 (5 bases). The ends were cut back, 0 bases at V and 6 bases at J, with 9 bases in the middle. Looked up from germline, CDR1 is MNHGY and CDR2 is SAAAGT. This CDR3 comprises 13 residues.

The chain has TRBV18 and TRBJ1-1; D not certain. Germline V gene data show CDR1 as KGHSH and CDR2 as LQKENI. This CDR3 has 14 residues. Trimming removed 2 bases from V and 6 bases from J, with 13 bases in between. CDR3 sequence: CASSPGPWEAEAFF. DNA of the CDR3: TGTGCCAGCTCACCAGGACCCTGGGAGGCTGAAGCTTTCTTT.

The chain links TRBV19 to TRBJ1-2, with D unresolved. Germline loops: CDR1 LNHDA, CDR2 SQIVND (reference sequence). Trimming pared 8 bases from V and 2 bases from J, leaving 15 bases between. The CDR3 contains 14 residues. CDR3 sequence reads: CASGPRGRNYGYTF. CDR3 in DNA: TGTGCCAGTGGCCCCCGAGGGAGGAACTATGGCTACACCTTC.